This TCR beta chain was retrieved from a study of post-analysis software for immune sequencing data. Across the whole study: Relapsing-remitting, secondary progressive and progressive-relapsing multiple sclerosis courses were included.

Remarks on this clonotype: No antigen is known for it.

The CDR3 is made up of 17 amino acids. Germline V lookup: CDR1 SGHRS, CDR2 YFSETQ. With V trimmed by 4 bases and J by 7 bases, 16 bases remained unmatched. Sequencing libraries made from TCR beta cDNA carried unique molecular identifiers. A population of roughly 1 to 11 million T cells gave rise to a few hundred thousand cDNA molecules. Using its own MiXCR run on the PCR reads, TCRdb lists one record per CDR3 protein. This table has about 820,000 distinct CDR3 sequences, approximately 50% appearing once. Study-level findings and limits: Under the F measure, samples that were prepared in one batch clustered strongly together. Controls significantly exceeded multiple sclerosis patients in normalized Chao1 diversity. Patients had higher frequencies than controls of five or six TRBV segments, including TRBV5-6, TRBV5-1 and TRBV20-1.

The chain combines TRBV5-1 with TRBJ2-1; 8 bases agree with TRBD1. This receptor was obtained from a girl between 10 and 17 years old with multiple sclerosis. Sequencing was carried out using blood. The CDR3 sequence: CASSRLLSGGAGNEQFF. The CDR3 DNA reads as TGCGCCAGCAGCCGGCTCCTCTCAGGGGGCGCTGGAAATGAGCAGTTCTTC.